This T cell receptor (beta chain) was sequenced during a study of T cell changes during pregnancy in multiple sclerosis. Sequencing was performed with immunoSEQ multiplex PCR; in TCRdb, only in-frame clones are kept and a portion is missing. This sample carries 60,000 to 70,000 clones, roughly 91% of them seen once, and the ten largest clones take 2% to 2.5%. V dropped 5 bases and J dropped 1 base, with 15 bases sitting between them. Germline-derived CDR1 and CDR2 are SGHDT and YYEEEE. CDR3 length: 15 residues. This TCR was recovered from a female donor in good health, enrolled as a control in a pregnancy study. The V call is TRBV5-6, the J call TRBJ1-1; maybe TRBD1 (6 bases). Source: peripheral blood, taken in the third trimester of pregnancy. The CDR3, as DNA: TGTGCCAGCAGGGGGGCGGGCAATAGGAACACTGAAGCTTTCTTT. This encodes CASRGAGNRNTEAFF.